Reported below is one TCR beta chain. The ends lost 5 bases at V and 3 bases at J; junction bases unmatched: 9. Germline loops: CDR1 SGHTA, CDR2 FQGNSA. The CDR3 runs to 15 residues. This specimen belongs to a study of blood T cell repertoires in COVID-19. Study as a whole: T cells, B-cell-depleted T cells, or PBMCs provided the cDNA or gDNA that served as material.

Study processing details: Amplifying reference gene primers gave estimates of nucleated cell counts. Assay used: immunoSEQ multiplex PCR; TCRdb lists only in-frame clones, some missing. Clone size and the V and J calls come from that table; the DNA yielded D and trimming. This repertoire shows just over 650,000 clones, 85% to 90% found once; its top ten account for roughly 0.25%. The clonotype originates from a young woman with acute or convalescent COVID-19. This chain links TRBV7-2 with TRBJ2-5; 7 nucleotides line up with TRBD2. Sequenced input: peripheral blood. CDR3 bases: TGTGCCAGCAGCCCACTCGGGGCGGGGGAAGAGACCCAGTACTTC. Protein: CASSPLGAGEETQYF. Supplemented by reference TRBV7-2 and TRBJ2-5, the full variable domain reads GAGVSQSPSNKVTEKGKDVELRCDPISGHTALYWYRQSLGQGLEFLIYFQGNSAPDKSGLPSDRFSAERTGGSVSTLTIQRTQQEDSAVYLCASSPLGAGEETQYFGPGTRLLVL.